This TCR beta chain was identified in a study of cytomegalovirus exposure and HLA in healthy donors (dated by TCRdb to about 2017). Looking at the study overall: The 670 or so repertoires of the first cohort and the approximately 110 validation repertoires were produced on the same platform, according to a later analysis. To predict cytomegalovirus infection status, the study combined high-throughput TCR immunosequencing, statistical association of individual TCRs with disease status, and machine learning. A separate validation cohort of 100 to 150 different subjects was used in addition to the approximately 700-subject first cohort. The study aimed to test whether signatures of past pathogen exposure could be identified by cataloging public T cell receptors.

The CDR3 contains 15 residues, cysteine and phenylalanine counted. Kept here is only the CDR3 DNA, which spans 45 bases and is read in frame from base 1. Reading the germline V gene (reference sequence) gives CDR1 MNHEY and CDR2 SMNVEV. The germline V end is reduced by 4 bases and the J end by 7 bases; junction bases left unmatched: 7. General study outcomes and caveats: A later analysis found that TCRs clustered in the first cohort also tended to co-occur in the roughly 120 validation repertoires, with approximately 95% of cluster scores above 0. Most TCR sequences were seen in very few donors, while some public TCRs were found in many individuals. In both the original and validation cohorts, the classifier was reported to diagnose cytomegalovirus status with high specificity and sensitivity. In the study, about 150 TCR beta chains were listed as associated with cytomegalovirus. A few of the identified cytomegalovirus-associated TCR beta chains were confirmed in vitro to be specific for cytomegalovirus antigens. The authors suggested that the approach could potentially be generalized to other disease states and immunological phenotypes. A later analysis had no HLA typing for the validation cohort, so co-occurrence there was scored across all 110 or so repertoires.

Separate from the roughly 630-subject first cohort, the validation cohort of around 130 subjects was the group to which the donors belonged. To note about this clone: Which antigen it targets is not known. No base quality information exists; no much larger clone differs at one position.

Libraries were built with the immunoSEQ multiplex PCR assay. The original methods were these. A statistical classification framework was developed to diagnose cytomegalovirus status using the catalog of TCR beta chain sequences. The source is immuneACCESS, and TCRdb retained only in-frame sequences with V and J called. Part of the clones is not carried over; for the studies checked, unresolved V genes explain less than half of this, and the remainder is unexplained. V, J and clone size reflect that table, while D and trimming were determined from the DNA. The sample table shows fewer than 400,000 clones, and 70% to 90% are seen once. The leading ten clones occupy roughly 0.8% of the sample.

The TCR sequence derives from a woman aged 18 to 35 in good health and CMV-seronegative. The sample comprised PBMCs. This receptor chain uses TRBV27 and TRBJ2-1; the junction holds 10 bases that match TRBD2. The CDR3 sequence is CASSSLAGVGNEQFF. Here is the DNA: TGTGCCAGCAGTTCCCTAGCGGGAGTGGGGAATGAGCAGTTCTTC.